This T cell receptor beta chain stems from a study of spatial heterogeneity in lung cancer. The overall study: Alpha-chain detections were consistently fewer than beta-chain detections among the sequences.

The presence of a unique molecular identifier marked each TCR cDNA molecule. TCRdb ran MiXCR on the 5' RACE reads and lists one entry per CDR3 protein. The sample lists 45,000 or so distinct CDR3 sequences; 7.5% to 8% were seen once. The CDR3 runs 12 residues. Trimming took 5 bases from V and 7 from J, leaving 9 bases between them. Germline CDR1 LNHNV, CDR2 YYDKDF (reference sequence). The time point: sample taken at primary tumor resection. Whole RNA from tumor, nontumor lung or frozen PBMC was sequenced unsorted. The source of this sequence is a female donor with early-stage non-small cell lung cancer. The J gene is TRBJ2-1, the V gene TRBV15, with D unresolved. Sequenced here: PBMCs, sampled at surgery. CDR3: CATSGARNEQFF. The DNA of the CDR3 is TGTGCCACCAGCGGTGCGAGAAATGAGCAGTTCTTC.